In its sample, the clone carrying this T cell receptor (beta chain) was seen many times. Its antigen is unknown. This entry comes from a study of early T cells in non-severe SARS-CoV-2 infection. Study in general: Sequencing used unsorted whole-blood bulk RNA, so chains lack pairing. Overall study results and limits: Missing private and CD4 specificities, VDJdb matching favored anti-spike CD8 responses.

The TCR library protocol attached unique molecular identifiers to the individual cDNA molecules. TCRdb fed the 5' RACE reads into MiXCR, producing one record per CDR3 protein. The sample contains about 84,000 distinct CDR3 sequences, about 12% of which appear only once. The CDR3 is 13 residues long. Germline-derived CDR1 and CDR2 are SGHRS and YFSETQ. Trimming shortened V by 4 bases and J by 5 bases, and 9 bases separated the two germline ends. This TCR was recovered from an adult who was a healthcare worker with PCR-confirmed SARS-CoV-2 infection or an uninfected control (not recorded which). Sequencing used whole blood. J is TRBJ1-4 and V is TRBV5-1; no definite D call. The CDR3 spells CASSPELNEKLFF. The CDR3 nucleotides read TGCGCCAGCAGCCCTGAGTTGAATGAAAAACTGTTTTTT.